Listed here is a single T cell receptor beta chain. The protocol was immunoSEQ multiplex PCR, while the TCRdb copy is restricted to in-frame clones and leaves out a portion. The table lists approximately 52,000 clones, 80% to 95% of them singletons. This sample was taken from a study of technical replicates of blood from a handful of donors. The CDR3 spans 20 residues. The germline V gene encodes CDR1 SGHRS and CDR2 YFSETQ. The V gene end was trimmed by 0 bases and the J gene end by 0 bases; junction bases not matched to a gene: 8. The rearrangement joins TRBV5-1 to TRBJ2-2, with TRBD2 matching over 13 bases. This TCR came from a human donor in good health. Some clones in this sample may be carry-over from other donors' samples. The material sequenced was PBMCs. The CDR3 loop is CASSLADGTSGKANTGELFF. As DNA, the CDR3 is TGCGCCAGCAGCTTGGCTGATGGGACTAGCGGGAAAGCGAACACCGGGGAGCTGTTTTTT.